The 24 T cell receptor beta chains below come from one sample, sequenced in a study of spatial heterogeneity in lung cancer. TCRdb re-called the 5' RACE reads with MiXCR, one entry per CDR3 protein. The sample shows tens of thousands of distinct CDR3 sequences, approximately 20% of them seen only once. Time point given: sample taken at primary tumor resection. Unsorted tumor, nontumor lung tissue or cryopreserved PBMC supplied the whole RNA. Sequenced material: PBMCs, taken at surgery. The source of these receptors is a male donor with early-stage non-small cell lung cancer.

In its sample, this clonotype was seen a few times. The J gene is TRBJ2-4, the V gene TRBV7-2; D remains unclear. The V end was cut by 1 base, the J end by 7 bases, with 14 bases between. The CDR3 runs to 15 residues. Germline V gene lookup returns CDR1 SGHTA and CDR2 FQGNSA. CDR3 nucleotide sequence: TGTGCCAGCAGCTTAGACGTAGGAGACCCGAACATTCAGTACTTC. This encodes CASSLDVGDPNIQYF.

This clonotype was detected only a few times. The chain combines TRBV20-1 with TRBJ1-3; possibly TRBD1 for D (6 bases). The CDR3 loop spans 16 amino acids. Per the germline V gene, CDR1 is DFQATT and CDR2 is SNEGSKA (reference sequence). V was cut by 3 bases and J by 3 bases, with 18 bases left in between. The DNA for the CDR3 is TGCAGTGCTAGGGACAGCCAGTCCCGCTTTGGAAACACCATATATTTT. Translated: CSARDSQSRFGNTIYF.

The chain employs TRBV6-2 or TRBV6-3 and TRBJ2-3; D possibly corresponds to TRBD2 (5 bases). Germline V gene data show CDR1 as MNHEY and CDR2 as SVGEGT. The CDR3 consists of 15 residues. The ends were cut back, 6 bases at V and 0 bases at J, with 13 bases in the middle. The CDR3: CASSLMLASTDTQYF. For the CDR3, the DNA is TGTGCCAGCAGCTTAATGCTAGCTAGCACAGATACGCAGTATTTT.

This clonotype was recorded at least ten times. The chain combines TRBV7-3 with TRBJ1-1; D not resolved. CDR3 length: 11 residues. Trimming took off 5 bases at V and 2 bases at J, with 3 bases between the two ends. The germline V gene has CDR1 SGHTA and CDR2 FQGTGA. The CDR3 loop reads CASSGNTEAFF. DNA of the CDR3: TGTGCCAGCAGCGGCAACACTGAAGCTTTCTTT.

In this sample, this clonotype turned up many times. The V gene is TRBV7-3, the J gene TRBJ2-6; D is perhaps TRBD2 (5 bases). V shed 5 bases and J shed 0 bases, with 8 bases lying between them. The CDR3 contains 15 residues. CDR1 SGHTA and CDR2 FQGTGA come from the germline V gene. CDR3 nucleotides: TGTGCCAGCAGCATAGAGGGCTCTGGGGCCAACGTCCTGACTTTC. Its protein product is CASSIEGSGANVLTF. Full variable domain (remainder filled in from reference TRBV7-3 and TRBJ2-6): GAGVSQTPSNKVTEKGKYVELRCDPISGHTALYWYRQSLGQGPEFLIYFQGTGAADDSGLPNDRFFAVRPEGSVSTLKIQRTERGDSAVYLCASSIEGSGANVLTFGAGSRLTVL.

The chain employs TRBV7-8 and TRBJ2-1; perhaps TRBD2 as D (6 bases). Between the trimmed V and J ends, which lost 5 bases and 3 bases, there was a span of 14 bases. The CDR3 runs to 15 residues. Looked up from germline, CDR1 is SGHVS and CDR2 is FQNEAQ. CDR3 sequence reads: CASSEWGTRYNEQFF. CDR3 nucleotide sequence: TGTGCCAGCAGCGAATGGGGGACTCGCTACAATGAGCAGTTCTTC.

With regard to this clonotype: A read error may produce the germline difference seen at one junction end. The chain is built from TRBV20-1 and TRBJ2-5; 7 bases align to TRBD1. The CDR3 totals 14 residues. The germline V gene encodes CDR1 DFQATT and CDR2 SNEGSKA (reference sequence). CDR3 in amino acids: CSAPGQPSQEAQYF. Written as DNA, the CDR3 is TGCAGTGCCCCGGGACAGCCCTCGCAAGAGGCCCAGTACTTC.

This chain joins TRBV12-5 and TRBJ1-1; D gene unclear. Germline V CDR1 and CDR2: LGHNT, FRNRAP. V was pared by 6 bases and J by 3 bases, with 17 bases between. This CDR3 contains 15 residues. The CDR3 sequence: CASGLADRRYTEAFF. The CDR3 DNA is TGTGCTAGTGGCCTCGCGGATCGACGGTACACTGAAGCTTTCTTT.

Here the CDR3 DNA reads TGTGCCAGCAGTTACCAGCGGGGAGACACAGATACGCAGTATTTT. Residues: CASSYQRGDTDTQYF. The chain is built from TRBV6-2 or TRBV6-3 and TRBJ2-3, with 7 bases matching TRBD2. Per the germline V gene, CDR1 is MNHEY and CDR2 is SVGEGT. The CDR3 contains 15 residues. The V gene end was trimmed by 2 bases and the J gene end by 2 bases; junction bases not matched to a gene: 4.

There are many counts of this clonotype. The chain carries TRBV3-1 and TRBJ2-6; TRBD1 aligns across 7 bases. The CDR3 runs 14 residues. V was pared by 4 bases and J by 7 bases, with 4 bases of the junction left unmatched. CDR1 is LGHDT and CDR2 is YNNKEL in the germline V gene (reference sequence). CDR3 loop: CASSLRQGANVLTF. The CDR3 nucleotides are TGTGCCAGCAGCCTTCGACAGGGAGCCAACGTCCTGACTTTC. Full variable domain (missing parts from reference TRBV3-1 and TRBJ2-6): DTAVSQTPKYLVTQMGNDKSIKCEQNLGHDTMYWYKQDSKKFLKIMFSYNNKELIINETVPNRFSPKSPDKAHLNLHINSLELGDSAVYFCASSLRQGANVLTFGAGSRLTVL.

The CDR3 DNA reads TGCAGTGCTAGAGACGTAGCGGGGCGTTCCTACGAGCAGTACTTC. Its translation is CSARDVAGRSYEQYF. The chain has TRBV20-1 and TRBJ2-7, with 8 bases fitting TRBD2. The ends lost 0 bases at V and 1 base at J; junction bases unmatched: 5. The CDR3 consists of 15 residues. CDR1 and CDR2 from the germline V gene are DFQATT and SNEGSKA (reference sequence).

This clonotype was picked up a small number of times. The rearrangement uses TRBV4-1 and TRBJ2-3; no definite D call. The CDR3 is 13 residues long. CDR1 is MGHRA and CDR2 is YSYEKL in the germline V gene. Trimming removed 1 base from V and 4 bases from J, with 6 bases in between. The CDR3 region has the DNA TGCGCCAGCAGCCAAGGGAATCCAGATACGCAGTATTTT. This codes for CASSQGNPDTQYF.

The chain links TRBV27 to TRBJ1-6, with TRBD1 as a possible D gene (6 bases). This CDR3 has 15 residues. In germline, CDR1 is MNHEY, CDR2 SMNVEV (reference sequence). V was shortened by 0 bases and J by 9 bases, with 12 bases between the two germline ends. DNA for the CDR3: TGTGCCAGCAGTTTATCACGAGGGGGAGGTTCACCCCTCCACTTT. It translates to CASSLSRGGGSPLHF.

There are a few counts of this clonotype. V is TRBV4-2 and J is TRBJ1-2; D ambiguous. The CDR3 has 15 residues. Trimming removed 0 bases from V and 2 bases from J, with 10 bases in between. Germline loops: CDR1 LGHNA, CDR2 YNFKEQ. The CDR3 region is CASSQEEGANYGYTF. The CDR3 nucleotides are TGTGCCAGCAGCCAAGAGGAGGGCGCCAACTATGGCTACACCTTC.

V usage is TRBV21-1 and J usage is TRBJ2-7; the D call of TRBD2 is as the table states it, not checked on the DNA. TRBV21-1 is a pseudogene. CDR3 length: 16 amino acids. CDR3 residues: CAIADNRSGGGDEQYF. The DNA of the CDR3 is TGTGCCATTGCGGACAACAGGTCGGGAGGAGGGGACGAGCAGTACTTC.

The chain employs TRBV20-1 and TRBJ2-3; D gene uncertain. The CDR3 covers 13 residues. Trimming left V 3 bases short and J 4 bases short, with 11 bases between. Germline CDR1 is DFQATT and CDR2 is SNEGSKA (reference sequence). CDR3 protein: CSASGDWADTQYF. CDR3 in DNA: TGCAGTGCTAGTGGGGATTGGGCAGATACGCAGTATTTT.

The chain recombines TRBV2 with TRBJ2-3; D uncertain. The CDR3 is 16 amino acids. In germline, CDR1 is SNHLY, CDR2 FYNNEI. V lost 5 bases and J lost 1, with 16 bases in between. The CDR3 DNA is TGTGCCAGCAGTCCCAATACGGCTGAGGGCACAGATACGCAGTATTTT. Protein: CASSPNTAEGTDTQYF. Supplemented by reference TRBV2 and TRBJ2-3, the full variable domain reads EPEVTQTPSHQVTQMGQEVILRCVPISNHLYFYWYRQILGQKVEFLVSFYNNEISEKSEIFDDQFSVERPDGSNFTLKIRSTKLEDSAMYFCASSPNTAEGTDTQYFGPGTRLTVL.

The rearrangement links TRBV2 to TRBJ2-3, with D perhaps TRBD1 (5 bases). The length of the CDR3 is 17 residues. CDR1 and CDR2 (germline): SNHLY, FYNNEI. With 6 bases removed from V and 4 bases from J, the gap between germline ends came to 23 bases. The CDR3 spells CASSQGVETVSADTQYF. The DNA of the CDR3 is TGTGCCAGCAGCCAAGGGGTTGAGACGGTCTCCGCAGATACGCAGTATTTT.

In its sample, this clonotype was seen a few times. V usage is TRBV27 and J usage is TRBJ2-5, with D tentatively TRBD1 (5 bases). CDR3 length: 13 amino acids. Germline CDR1 MNHEY, CDR2 SMNVEV (reference sequence). The V end was cut by 8 bases, the J end by 5 bases, with 15 bases between. The CDR3, as DNA: TGTGCCAGCCGCAGGGCAGCTCACGAGACCCAGTACTTC. It yields the protein CASRRAAHETQYF.

The V and J genes are TRBV7-6 and TRBJ2-7; 9 positions agree with TRBD1. The CDR3 length is 14 residues. The germline gives CDR1 SGHVS, CDR2 FNYEAQ. V lost 5 bases, J lost 2 bases, and 4 bases stayed unmatched. The CDR3 DNA reads TGTGCCAGCAGCAACCGGGACAGGGCCTACGAGCAGTACTTC. As protein: CASSNRDRAYEQYF.

This clonotype was detected only a few times. CDR3 region: CASSPLAGEVYNEQFF. CDR3 coding DNA: TGTGCCAGCTCACCACTAGCGGGGGAGGTCTACAATGAGCAGTTCTTC. The chain joins TRBV18 to TRBJ2-1; 9 bases match TRBD2. The CDR3 has 16 amino acids. Looked up from germline, CDR1 is KGHSH and CDR2 is LQKENI. Losses at the gene ends were 1 base for V and 3 bases for J; bases not matched to a gene: 4.

This clonotype was observed a single time. This chain links TRBV29-1 with TRBJ2-1, with 8 bases matching TRBD2. Trimming removed 5 bases from V and 6 bases from J; junction bases left unmatched: 9. This CDR3 region has 14 residues. Germline CDR1 SQVTM, CDR2 ANQGSEA. The DNA of the CDR3 is TGCAGCGTTAGCCCCGGGACTAGGGGCAATGAGCAGTTCTTC. Translating it yields CSVSPGTRGNEQFF.

The sample holds a few counts of this clonotype. This chain joins TRBV3-1 and TRBJ1-1; D is undetermined. Trimming removed 1 base from V and 1 base from J, with 10 bases in between. CDR1 LGHDT and CDR2 YNNKEL come from the germline V gene (reference sequence). The CDR3 consists of 15 residues. The CDR3 DNA reads TGTGCCAGCAGCCAAGGGGCGTGGCCGAACACTGAAGCTTTCTTT. Protein sequence: CASSQGAWPNTEAFF. Combining the CDR3 with reference TRBV3-1 and TRBJ1-1 gives the whole variable domain DTAVSQTPKYLVTQMGNDKSIKCEQNLGHDTMYWYKQDSKKFLKIMFSYNNKELIINETVPNRFSPKSPDKAHLNLHINSLELGDSAVYFCASSQGAWPNTEAFFGQGTRLTVV.

As concerns this clonotype: Sequence at one end of the junction differs from germline and may be a read error. This chain uses TRBV30 with TRBJ2-1; TRBD2 aligns across 9 bases. The CDR3 has 13 residues. Per the germline V gene, CDR1 is GTSNPN and CDR2 is SVGIG (reference sequence). The chain's CDR3 is CAWSFPPSGASFW. For the CDR3, the DNA is TGTGCCTGGAGTTTCCCCCCTAGCGGGGCCAGTTTTTGG. The whole variable domain, remainder taken from reference TRBV30 and TRBJ2-1, is SQTIHQWPATLVQPVGSPLSLECTVEGTSNPNLYWYRQAAGRGLQLLFYSVGIGQISSEVPQNLSASRPQDRQFILSSKKLLLSDSGFYLCAWSFPPSGASFWGPGTRLTVL.